This T cell receptor (beta chain) was documented in a study of T cell responses to AZD1222 COVID-19 vaccine. On this clone: Its antigen remains unknown.

The data were produced by immunoSEQ multiplex PCR, yet TCRdb's version contains in-frame clones alone and is incomplete. The sample carries some 150,000 clones, about 88% recorded once. Findings of the study overall: At study baseline, merely roughly 6 AZD1222 recipients were seropositive. The study sampled repertoires only after the peak T cell response. There were mostly white British donors and more females than males, and clonal diversity was possibly underestimated.

Germline V gene sequence: CDR1 LNHDA, CDR2 SQIVND (reference sequence). V lost 5 bases, J lost 5 bases, and 15 bases lay in between. The CDR3 runs 14 residues. Here the sequenced sample was peripheral blood, taken on day 0 of AZD1222 vaccination. This receptor was taken from an adult in good health. This chain links TRBV19 with TRBJ2-5, with D perhaps TRBD1 (5 bases). The CDR3 sequence: CASSSDSLGETQYF. DNA for the CDR3: TGTGCCAGTAGTTCCGACAGCCTCGGGGAGACCCAGTACTTC.